The text below deals with one T cell receptor (beta chain). What it binds is not known. 60 Vbeta and 13 Jbeta primers were used in PCR. Assay: immunoSEQ multiplex PCR; the TCRdb copy retains only in-frame clones and omits some. Among hundreds of thousands of clones listed, about 80% were seen once. Donors were ostensibly healthy at sampling, although undocumented immune exposures were probable. Trimming took off 0 bases at V and 1 base at J, with 7 bases between the two ends. This CDR3 has 14 amino acids. Germline loops: CDR1 SGHNT, CDR2 YYREEE (reference sequence). The entry originates in a study of cytomegalovirus exposure and HLA in healthy donors. General study findings and limits: Compared with the roughly 700-donor mean, an Asian-associated ancestry cluster reportedly had fewer N-insertions, according to a later analysis. Common viral pathogens seemed to be connected with several of the most significant clusters, according to a later analysis.

The sequenced material came from PBMCs. This clonotype originated in a man between 18 and 35 years old in good health and CMV-seronegative. The chain links TRBV5-4 to TRBJ1-1; D is possibly TRBD1 (5 bases). CDR3 residues: CASSLGQWNTEAFF. In DNA form, the CDR3 reads TGTGCCAGCAGCTTGGGACAGTGGAACACTGAAGCTTTCTTT.